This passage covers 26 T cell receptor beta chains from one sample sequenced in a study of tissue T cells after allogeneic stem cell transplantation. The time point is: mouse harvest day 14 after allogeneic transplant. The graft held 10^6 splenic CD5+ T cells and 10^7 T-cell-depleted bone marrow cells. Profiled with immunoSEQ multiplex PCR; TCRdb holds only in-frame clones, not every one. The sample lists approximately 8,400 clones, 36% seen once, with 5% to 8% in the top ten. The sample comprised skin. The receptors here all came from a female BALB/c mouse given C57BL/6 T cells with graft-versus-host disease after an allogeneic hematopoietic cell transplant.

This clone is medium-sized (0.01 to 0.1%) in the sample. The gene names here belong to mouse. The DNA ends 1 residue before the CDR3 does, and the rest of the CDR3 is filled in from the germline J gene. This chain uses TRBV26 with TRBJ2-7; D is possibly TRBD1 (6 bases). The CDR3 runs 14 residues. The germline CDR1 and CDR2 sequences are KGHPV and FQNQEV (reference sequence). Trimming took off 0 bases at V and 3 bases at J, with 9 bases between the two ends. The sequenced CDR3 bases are TGTGCCAGCAGTCTGTCGTGGGACAACTATGAACAGTAC. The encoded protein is CASSLSWDNYEQY. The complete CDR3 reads CASSLSWDNYEQYF.

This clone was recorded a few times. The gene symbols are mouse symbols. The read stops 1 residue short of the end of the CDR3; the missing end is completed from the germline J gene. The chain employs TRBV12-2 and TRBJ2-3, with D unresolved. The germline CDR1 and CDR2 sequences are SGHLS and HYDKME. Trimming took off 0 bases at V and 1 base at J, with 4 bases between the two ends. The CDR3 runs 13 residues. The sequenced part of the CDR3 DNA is TGTGCCAGCTCTCTCGGGGGTGCAGAAACGCTGTAT. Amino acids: CASSLGGAETLY. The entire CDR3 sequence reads CASSLGGAETLYF.

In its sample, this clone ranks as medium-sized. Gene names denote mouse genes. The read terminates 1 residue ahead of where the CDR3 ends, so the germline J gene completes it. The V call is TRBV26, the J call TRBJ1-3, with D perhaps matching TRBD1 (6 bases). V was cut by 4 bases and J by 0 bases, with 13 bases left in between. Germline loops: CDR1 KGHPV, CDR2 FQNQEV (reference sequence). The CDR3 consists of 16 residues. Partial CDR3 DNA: TGTGCCAGCAGTCGCCGGGACAAATATTCTGGAAATACGCTCTAT. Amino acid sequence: CASSRRDKYSGNTLY. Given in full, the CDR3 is CASSRRDKYSGNTLYF.

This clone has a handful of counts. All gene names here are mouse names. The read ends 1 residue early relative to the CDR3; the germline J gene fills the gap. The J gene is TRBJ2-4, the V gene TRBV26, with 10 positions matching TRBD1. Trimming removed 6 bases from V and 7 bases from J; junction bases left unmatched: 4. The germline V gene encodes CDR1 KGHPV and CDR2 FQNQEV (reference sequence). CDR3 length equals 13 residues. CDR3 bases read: TGTGCCAGCAGGCGACAGGGGGCAGACACCTTGTAC. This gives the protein CASRRQGADTLY. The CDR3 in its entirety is CASRRQGADTLYF. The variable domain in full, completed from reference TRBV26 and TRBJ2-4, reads NSKVIQTPRYLVKGQGQKAKMRCIPEKGHPVVFWYQQNKNNEFKFLINFQNQEVLQQIDMTEKRFSAECPSNSPCSLEIQSSEAGDSALYLCASRRQGADTLYFGAGTRLSVL.

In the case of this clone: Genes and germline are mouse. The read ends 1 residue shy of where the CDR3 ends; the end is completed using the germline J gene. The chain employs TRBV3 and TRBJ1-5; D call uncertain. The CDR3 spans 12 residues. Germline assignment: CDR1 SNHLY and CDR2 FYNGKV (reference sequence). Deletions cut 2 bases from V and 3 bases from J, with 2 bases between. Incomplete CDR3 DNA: TGTGCCAGCAGCTTACCCAACCAGGCTCCGCTT. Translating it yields CASSLPNQAPL. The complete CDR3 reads CASSLPNQAPLF.

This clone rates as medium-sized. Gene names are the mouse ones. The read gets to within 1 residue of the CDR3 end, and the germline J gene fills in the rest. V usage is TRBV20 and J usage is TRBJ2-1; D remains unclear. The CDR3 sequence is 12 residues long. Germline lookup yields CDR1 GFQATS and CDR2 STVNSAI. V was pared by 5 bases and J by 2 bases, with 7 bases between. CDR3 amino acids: CGAFKDYAEQFF. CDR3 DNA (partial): TGTGGTGCTTTCAAGGACTATGCTGAGCAGTTC.

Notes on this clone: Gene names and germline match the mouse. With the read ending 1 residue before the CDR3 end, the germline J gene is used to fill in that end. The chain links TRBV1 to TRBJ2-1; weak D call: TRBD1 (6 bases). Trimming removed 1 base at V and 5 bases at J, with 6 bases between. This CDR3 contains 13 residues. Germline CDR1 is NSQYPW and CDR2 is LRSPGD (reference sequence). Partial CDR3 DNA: TGCACCTGCAGTGCAGGGACAGATGCTGAGCAGTTC. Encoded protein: CTCSAGTDAEQF. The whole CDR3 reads CTCSAGTDAEQFF.

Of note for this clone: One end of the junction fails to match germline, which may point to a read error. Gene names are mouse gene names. The DNA read from the CDR3 is TGTGCCAGCAGTGAGGGGACAACTCAGGCTCCGCTT. It specifies CASSEGTTQAPL. The entire CDR3 sequence reads CASSEGTTQAPLF. The chain is built from TRBV13-2 and TRBJ1-5; D is perhaps TRBD1 (6 bases). The CDR3 extends 1 residue past the end of the read, so its final part is completed from the germline J gene. Germline V gives CDR1 NNHNN, CDR2 SYGAGS (reference sequence). The CDR3 loop spans 13 amino acids.

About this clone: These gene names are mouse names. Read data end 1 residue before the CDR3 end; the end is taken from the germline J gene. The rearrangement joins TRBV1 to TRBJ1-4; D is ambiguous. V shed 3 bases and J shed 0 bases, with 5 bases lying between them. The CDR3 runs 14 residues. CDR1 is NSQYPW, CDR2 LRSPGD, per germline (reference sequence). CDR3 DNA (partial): TGCACCTGCAGTGCGACAATTTCCAACGAAAGATTATTT. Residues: CTCSATISNERLF. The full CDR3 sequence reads CTCSATISNERLFF.

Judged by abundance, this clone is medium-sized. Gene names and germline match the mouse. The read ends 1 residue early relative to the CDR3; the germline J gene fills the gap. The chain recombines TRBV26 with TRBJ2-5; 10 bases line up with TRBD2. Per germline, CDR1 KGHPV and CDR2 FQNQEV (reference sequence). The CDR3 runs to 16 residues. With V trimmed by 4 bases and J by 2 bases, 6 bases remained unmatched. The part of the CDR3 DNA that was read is TGTGCCAGCAGTCGTCTGGGGGGGCGACGCCAAGACACCCAGTAC. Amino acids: CASSRLGGRRQDTQY. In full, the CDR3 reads CASSRLGGRRQDTQYF.

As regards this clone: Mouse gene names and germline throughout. CDR3 DNA (partial): TGTGCCAGCAGTCAGGGGGCGGGAAACACCTTGTAC. It codes for CASSQGAGNTLY. From start to end, the CDR3 is CASSQGAGNTLYF. V is TRBV26 and J is TRBJ2-4, with TRBD1 as a possible D gene (7 bases). The CDR3 goes on 1 residue after the read ends, and that part is filled in from the germline J gene. This CDR3 region has 13 residues. Germline V CDR1 and CDR2: KGHPV, FQNQEV (reference sequence). V was shortened by 4 bases and J by 5 bases, with 10 bases between the two germline ends.

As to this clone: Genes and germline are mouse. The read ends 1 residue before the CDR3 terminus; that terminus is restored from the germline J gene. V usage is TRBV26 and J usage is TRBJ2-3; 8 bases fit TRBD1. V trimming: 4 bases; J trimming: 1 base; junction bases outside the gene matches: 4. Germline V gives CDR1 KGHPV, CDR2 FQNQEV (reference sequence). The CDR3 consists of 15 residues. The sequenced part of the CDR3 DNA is TGTGCCAGCAGTCGGGCCAGGGGGCGTGCAGAAACGCTGTAT. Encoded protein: CASSRARGRAETLY. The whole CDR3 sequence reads CASSRARGRAETLYF. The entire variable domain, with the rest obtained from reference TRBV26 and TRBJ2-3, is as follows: NSKVIQTPRYLVKGQGQKAKMRCIPEKGHPVVFWYQQNKNNEFKFLINFQNQEVLQQIDMTEKRFSAECPSNSPCSLEIQSSEAGDSALYLCASSRARGRAETLYFGSGTRLTVL.

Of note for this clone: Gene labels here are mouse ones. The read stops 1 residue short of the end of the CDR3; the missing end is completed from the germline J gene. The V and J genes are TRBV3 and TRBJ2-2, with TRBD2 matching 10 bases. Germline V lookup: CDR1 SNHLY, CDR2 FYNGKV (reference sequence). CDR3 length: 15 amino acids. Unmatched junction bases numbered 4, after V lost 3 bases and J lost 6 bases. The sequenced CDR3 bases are TGTGCCAGCAGCTTTCTGGGGGGGCTCTCCGGGCAGCTCTAC. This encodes CASSFLGGLSGQLY. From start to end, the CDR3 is CASSFLGGLSGQLYF.

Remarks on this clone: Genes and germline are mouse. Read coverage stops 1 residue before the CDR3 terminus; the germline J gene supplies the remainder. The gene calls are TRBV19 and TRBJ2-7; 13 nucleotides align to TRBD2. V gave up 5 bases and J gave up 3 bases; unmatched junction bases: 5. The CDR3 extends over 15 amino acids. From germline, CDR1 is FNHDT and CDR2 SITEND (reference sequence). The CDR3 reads CASSPGLGGIYEQYF. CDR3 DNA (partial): TGTGCCAGCAGCCCGGGACTGGGGGGGATCTATGAACAGTAC.

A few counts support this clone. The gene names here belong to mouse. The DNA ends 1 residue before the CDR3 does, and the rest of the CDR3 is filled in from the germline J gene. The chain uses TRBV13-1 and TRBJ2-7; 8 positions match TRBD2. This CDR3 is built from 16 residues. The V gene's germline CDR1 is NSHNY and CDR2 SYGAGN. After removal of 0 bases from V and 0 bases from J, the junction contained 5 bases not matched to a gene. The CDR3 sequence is CASSDAWGGSSYEQYF. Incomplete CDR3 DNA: TGTGCCAGCAGTGATGCGTGGGGGGGGAGCTCCTATGAACAGTAC.

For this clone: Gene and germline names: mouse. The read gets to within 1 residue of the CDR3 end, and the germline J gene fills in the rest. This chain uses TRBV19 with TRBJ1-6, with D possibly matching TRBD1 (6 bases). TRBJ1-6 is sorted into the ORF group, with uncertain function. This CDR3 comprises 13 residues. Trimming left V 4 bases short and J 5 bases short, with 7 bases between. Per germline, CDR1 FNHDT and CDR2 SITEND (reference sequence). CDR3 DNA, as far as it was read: TGTGCCAGCAGTTGGACAGATAATTCGCCCCTCTAC. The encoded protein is CASSWTDNSPLY. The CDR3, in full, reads CASSWTDNSPLYF.

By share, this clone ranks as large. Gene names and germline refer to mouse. The CDR3 sequence: CASGEKFSYEQYF. The DNA read from the CDR3 is TGTGCCAGCGGTGAAAAATTTTCCTATGAACAGTAC. The chain is built from TRBV13-2 and TRBJ2-7, with D unclear. The CDR3 goes on 1 residue after the read ends, and that part is filled in from the germline J gene. CDR1 is NNHNN, CDR2 SYGAGS, per germline (reference sequence). The CDR3 runs 13 residues. Trimming removed 2 bases at V and 1 base at J, with 7 bases between.

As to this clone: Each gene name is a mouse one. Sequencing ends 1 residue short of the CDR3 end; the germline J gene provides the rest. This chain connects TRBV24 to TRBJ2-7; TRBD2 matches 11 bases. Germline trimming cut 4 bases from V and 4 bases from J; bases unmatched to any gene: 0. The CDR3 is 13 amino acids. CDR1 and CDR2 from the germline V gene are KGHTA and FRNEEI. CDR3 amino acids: CASSRTGGYEQYF. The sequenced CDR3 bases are TGTGCCAGCAGTCGGACTGGGGGGTATGAACAGTAC.

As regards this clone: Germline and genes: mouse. CDR3 DNA, as far as it was read: TGCACCTGCAGTGCGGGACAGGGGGCTGGGGAACAGTAC. It translates to CTCSAGQGAGEQY. The whole CDR3 sequence is CTCSAGQGAGEQYF. This chain joins TRBV1 and TRBJ2-7; 12 bases agree with TRBD1. The read falls 1 residue short of the CDR3 end, and the missing part is taken from the germline J gene. V trimming: 3 bases; J trimming: 7 bases; junction bases outside the gene matches: 4. The germline V gene has CDR1 NSQYPW and CDR2 LRSPGD (reference sequence). CDR3 length equals 14 residues.

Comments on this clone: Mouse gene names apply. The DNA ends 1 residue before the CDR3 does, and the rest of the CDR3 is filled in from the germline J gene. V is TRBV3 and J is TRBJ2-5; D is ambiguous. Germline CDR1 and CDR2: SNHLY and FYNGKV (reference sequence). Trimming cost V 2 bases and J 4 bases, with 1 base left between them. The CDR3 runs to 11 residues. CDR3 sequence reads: CASSLKDTQYF. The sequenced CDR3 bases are TGTGCCAGCAGCTTAAAAGACACCCAGTAC. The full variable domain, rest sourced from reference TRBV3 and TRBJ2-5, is GPKVLQIPSHQIIDMGQMVTLNCDPVSNHLYFYWYKQILGQQMEFLVNFYNGKVMEKSKLFKDQFSVERPDGSYFTLKIQPTALEDSAVYFCASSLKDTQYFGPGTRLLVL.

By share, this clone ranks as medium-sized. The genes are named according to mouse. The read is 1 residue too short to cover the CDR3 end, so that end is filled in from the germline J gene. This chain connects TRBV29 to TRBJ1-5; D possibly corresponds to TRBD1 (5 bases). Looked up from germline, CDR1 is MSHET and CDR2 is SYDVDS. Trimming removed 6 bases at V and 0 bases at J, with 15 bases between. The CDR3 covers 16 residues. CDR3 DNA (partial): TGTGCTAGCAGGTCCGGGACGGGGTATAACAACCAGGCTCCGCTT. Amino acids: CASRSGTGYNNQAPL. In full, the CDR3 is CASRSGTGYNNQAPLF.

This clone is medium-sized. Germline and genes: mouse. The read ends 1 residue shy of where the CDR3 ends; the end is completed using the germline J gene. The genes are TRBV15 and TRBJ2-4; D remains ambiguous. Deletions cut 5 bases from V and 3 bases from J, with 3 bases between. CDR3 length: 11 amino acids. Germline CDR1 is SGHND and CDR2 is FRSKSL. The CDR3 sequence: CASSTQNTLYF. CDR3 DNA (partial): TGTGCCAGCAGTACCCAAAACACCTTGTAC.

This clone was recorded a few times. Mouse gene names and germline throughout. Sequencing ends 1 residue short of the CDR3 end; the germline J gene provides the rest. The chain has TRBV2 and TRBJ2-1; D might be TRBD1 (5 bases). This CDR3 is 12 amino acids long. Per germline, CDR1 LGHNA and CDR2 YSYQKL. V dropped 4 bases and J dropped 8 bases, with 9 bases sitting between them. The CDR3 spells CASSLQGSEQFF. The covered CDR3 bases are TGTGCCAGCAGCCTGCAGGGATCTGAGCAGTTC.

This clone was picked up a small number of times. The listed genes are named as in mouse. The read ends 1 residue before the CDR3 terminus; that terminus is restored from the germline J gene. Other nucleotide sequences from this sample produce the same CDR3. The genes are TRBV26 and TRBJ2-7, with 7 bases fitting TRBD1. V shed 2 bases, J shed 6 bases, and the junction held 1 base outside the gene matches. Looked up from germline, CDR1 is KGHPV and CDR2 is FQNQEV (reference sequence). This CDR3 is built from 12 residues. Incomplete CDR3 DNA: TGTGCCAGCAGTCTGGACAGGGCTGAACAGTAC. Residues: CASSLDRAEQY. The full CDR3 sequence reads CASSLDRAEQYF.

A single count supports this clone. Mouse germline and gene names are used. This CDR3 reads CSSSHGQGPYEQYF. The CDR3 DNA, read in part, is TGCTCCAGCAGTCATGGACAGGGGCCTTATGAACAGTAC. This rearrangement joins TRBV23 to TRBJ2-7; TRBD1, as called in the table, went unchecked against the DNA. The CDR3 is cut off 1 residue early in the read; its end comes from the germline J gene. This CDR3 spans 14 amino acids. CDR1 and CDR2 from the germline V gene are KGHTA and FQNQQP.

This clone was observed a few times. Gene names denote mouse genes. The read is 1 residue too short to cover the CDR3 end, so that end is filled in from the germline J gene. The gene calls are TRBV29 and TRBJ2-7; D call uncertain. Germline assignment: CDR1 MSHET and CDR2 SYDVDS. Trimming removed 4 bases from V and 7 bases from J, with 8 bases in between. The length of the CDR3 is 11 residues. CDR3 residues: CASSSRMEQYF. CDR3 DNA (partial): TGTGCTAGCAGTTCCAGGATGGAACAGTAC.